One and the same sample provided the 9 T cell receptor beta chains below, sequenced in a study of blood T cell repertoires in COVID-19. Assay used: immunoSEQ multiplex PCR; TCRdb lists only in-frame clones, some missing. Seen here are about 76,000 clones, roughly four fifths observed once, and the top ten hold approximately 25%. The sample comprised peripheral blood. These receptor sequences come from a human donor in a cohort sampled during active COVID-19.

The rearrangement joins TRBV2 to TRBJ1-5; maybe TRBD1 (5 bases). The CDR3 is 13 amino acids. The germline V gene encodes CDR1 SNHLY and CDR2 FYNNEI. The ends were cut back, 11 bases at V and 7 bases at J, with 18 bases in the middle. The CDR3 sequence: CAGSVGEDQPQHF. DNA for the CDR3: TGTGCCGGATCAGTAGGGGAAGACCAGCCCCAGCATTTT.

This clone was seen more than once but under ten times. This sequence joins TRBV27 and TRBJ1-2; 10 bases line up with TRBD1. Germline V gene data show CDR1 as MNHEY and CDR2 as SMNVEV (reference sequence). The CDR3 is 16 residues long. V lost 5 bases and J lost 5; bases outside the gene matches: 11. CDR3 sequence: CASSLGWGQGSYGYTF. The CDR3 DNA sequence: TGTGCCAGCAGTCTGGGGTGGGGACAGGGGTCTTATGGCTACACCTTC.

The chain has TRBV5-3 and TRBJ1-1, with 9 bases matching TRBD1. TRBV5-3 is classed as an ORF, of uncertain function. The CDR3 extends over 19 amino acids. After removal of 4 bases from V and 1 base from J, the junction contained 17 bases not matched to a gene. The DNA of the CDR3 is TGTGCCAGAAGCAACAAAAAGGCGGGGGACAGGGCCCCGAACACTGAAGCTTTCTTT. This codes for CARSNKKAGDRAPNTEAFF.

This clone was detected only once. The chain recombines TRBV6-5 with TRBJ1-4; perhaps TRBD1 as D (6 bases). Germline CDR1 MNHEY, CDR2 SVGAGI. Trimming pared 3 bases from V and 4 bases from J, leaving 9 bases between. This CDR3 has 14 residues. CDR3 sequence (DNA): TGTGCCAGCAGTTATACAGGGCTTAATGAAAAACTGTTTTTT. Protein product: CASSYTGLNEKLFF.

The rearrangement joins TRBV5-1 to TRBJ2-5; D gene uncertain. Germline assignment: CDR1 SGHRS and CDR2 YFSETQ. The CDR3 consists of 17 residues. Trimming left V 2 bases short and J 3 bases short, with 20 bases between. The CDR3 is CASSFFSVSTPKETQYF. CDR3 coding DNA: TGCGCCAGCAGCTTTTTCTCCGTGAGCACCCCCAAAGAGACCCAGTACTTC.

The chain recombines TRBV19 with TRBJ1-2; no definite D call. V shed 2 bases and J shed 8 bases, with 12 bases lying between them. Germline V CDR1 and CDR2: LNHDA, SQIVND (reference sequence). This CDR3 spans 13 amino acids. The CDR3 loop reads CASSISGQPGYTF. The CDR3 nucleotides are TGTGCCAGTAGTATATCTGGGCAGCCCGGCTACACCTTC.

The V gene is TRBV10-1, the J gene TRBJ2-1; 8 bases are a match to TRBD1. Germline CDR1 reads WNHNN; CDR2 reads SYGVQD (reference sequence). V gave up 0 bases and J gave up 8 bases; unmatched junction bases: 3. The CDR3 spans 14 residues. CDR3 region: CASSESDRGDEQFF. For the CDR3, the DNA is TGCGCCAGCAGTGAGTCCGACAGGGGTGATGAGCAGTTCTTC.

The genes are TRBV28 and TRBJ2-7; 11 bases fit TRBD1. Germline V gives CDR1 MDHEN, CDR2 SYDVKM. V lost 5 bases to trimming and J lost 0 bases; unmatched junction nucleotides: 0. The CDR3 runs 14 residues. DNA for the CDR3: TGTGCCAGCAGTGGGACAGGGGGCTCCTACGAGCAGTACTTC. Its translation: CASSGTGGSYEQYF.

The chain joins TRBV9 to TRBJ2-2; D call uncertain. CDR1 is SGDLS, CDR2 YYNGEE, per germline. The CDR3 length is 14 residues. V was cut by 0 bases and J by 3 bases, with 6 bases left in between. CDR3 region: CASSVGVHTGELFF. Written as DNA, the CDR3 is TGTGCCAGCAGCGTAGGAGTTCACACCGGGGAGCTGTTTTTT. The complete variable domain, with remaining parts taken from reference TRBV9 and TRBJ2-2, reads DSGVTQTPKHLITATGQRVTLRCSPRSGDLSVYWYQQSLDQGLQFLIQYYNGEERAKGNILERFSAQQFPDLHSELNLSSLELGDSALYFCASSVGVHTGELFFGEGSRLTVL.